The 31 T cell receptor beta chains reported below all come from one sample, sequenced in a study of blood T cell repertoires in COVID-19. Libraries were prepared by immunoSEQ multiplex PCR; TCRdb keeps only in-frame clonotypes and omits some of them. The data show some 150,000 clones, with approximately 89% seen just once and under 2% held by the top ten. The sequencing sample was made of peripheral blood. The receptors were gathered from a human donor in a cohort sampled during active COVID-19.

The chain uses TRBV15 and TRBJ2-5; 16 positions match TRBD2. V trimming: 0 bases; J trimming: 4 bases; junction bases outside the gene matches: 5. The germline gives CDR1 LNHNV, CDR2 YYDKDF (reference sequence). The CDR3 contains 18 residues. CDR3 loop: CATSREGLAGGSRETQYF. The DNA of the CDR3 is TGTGCCACCAGCAGAGAGGGACTAGCGGGGGGGAGCCGAGAGACCCAGTACTTC.

V usage is TRBV12-3 or TRBV12-4 and J usage is TRBJ1-2; D ambiguous. This CDR3 contains 13 residues. V was cut by 1 base and J by 6 bases, with 9 bases left in between. This chain's CDR3 is CASSLVAGHGYTF. CDR3 DNA: TGTGCCAGCAGTTTAGTCGCGGGTCATGGCTACACCTTC.

The chain combines TRBV7-9 with TRBJ1-6, with TRBD1 matching 9 bases. The germline V gene encodes CDR1 SEHNR and CDR2 FQNEAQ (reference sequence). There are 18 residues in the CDR3. Losses at the gene ends were 5 bases for V and 7 bases for J; bases not matched to a gene: 15. DNA for the CDR3: TGTGCCAGCAGCACCGGACAGGGGAAGAGGGTTTTGAATTCACCCCTCCACTTT. As protein: CASSTGQGKRVLNSPLHF.

This clone was seen just once. The rearrangement links TRBV9 to TRBJ1-1, with 10 bases lining up with TRBD1. Germline CDR1 is SGDLS and CDR2 is YYNGEE. This CDR3 spans 15 amino acids. Trimming removed 2 bases from V and 5 bases from J; junction bases left unmatched: 6. This chain's CDR3 is CASSVTGGGYTEAFF. The CDR3 region has the DNA TGTGCCAGCAGCGTGACAGGGGGCGGGTATACTGAAGCTTTCTTT.

The rearrangement uses TRBV7-3 and TRBJ2-3, with D possibly matching TRBD1 (5 bases). V lost 4 bases, J lost 6 bases, and 14 bases lay in between. The CDR3 consists of 14 residues. Looked up from germline, CDR1 is SGHTA and CDR2 is FQGTGA. CDR3 coding DNA: TGTGCCAGCAGCTCAGGGCCGGGCAGGGATACGCAGTATTTT. Its protein product is CASSSGPGRDTQYF.

This clone is a singleton in its sample. The rearrangement links TRBV4-1 to TRBJ1-5; the match to TRBD1 covers 9 bases. This CDR3 region has 14 residues. Germline lookup yields CDR1 MGHRA and CDR2 YSYEKL. V gave up 8 bases and J gave up 2 bases; unmatched junction bases: 4. Written as DNA, the CDR3 is TGCGCCAGCGGGACAGGGTGGGGCAATCAGCCCCAGCATTTT. The encoded protein is CASGTGWGNQPQHF.

This clone was seen a few times. J is TRBJ1-2 and V is TRBV6-2 or TRBV6-3; 8 positions agree with TRBD1. J was trimmed by 6 bases and V by 2 bases; bases with no gene match: 11. This CDR3 has 16 residues. Germline CDR1 reads MNHEY; CDR2 reads SVGEGT. The CDR3 loop reads CASSYLSRAGGDGYTF. Here the CDR3 DNA reads TGTGCCAGCAGTTACCTCTCGAGAGCAGGGGGCGATGGCTACACCTTC.

The chain links TRBV7-2 to TRBJ2-7, with unresolved D. Trimming took 5 bases from V and 3 from J, leaving 11 bases between them. Germline CDR1 SGHTA, CDR2 FQGNSA. The CDR3 is 13 residues long. The CDR3 region is CASSQASSYEQYF. CDR3 bases: TGTGCCAGCAGCCAAGCGAGTAGCTACGAGCAGTACTTC.

The chain combines TRBV2 with TRBJ1-1, with D perhaps matching TRBD1 (6 bases). The germline V gene encodes CDR1 SNHLY and CDR2 FYNNEI. The V end was cut by 7 bases, the J end by 1 base, with 16 bases between. The length of the CDR3 is 15 residues. The CDR3: CASTLEGTSNTEAFF. DNA of the CDR3: TGTGCCAGCACCCTTGAAGGGACATCGAACACTGAAGCTTTCTTT.

V usage is TRBV19 and J usage is TRBJ1-6; 7 nucleotides align to TRBD1. The CDR3 sequence is 13 residues long. Germline values: CDR1 LNHDA, CDR2 SQIVND (reference sequence). The ends lost 6 bases at V and 10 bases at J; junction bases unmatched: 6. The CDR3, as DNA: TGTGCCAGTAGCTGGGACAGCTTATCACCCCTCCACTTT. The encoded protein is CASSWDSLSPLHF.

This sequence joins TRBV4-3 and TRBJ2-7; TRBD1 aligns across 9 bases. Unmatched junction bases numbered 8, after V lost 3 bases and J lost 2 bases. This CDR3 spans 16 amino acids. CDR1 is LGHNA and CDR2 is YSLEER in the germline V gene. The CDR3 nucleotides are TGCGCCAGCAGCCACCTAACGGGACAGGGAGCCTACGAGCAGTACTTC. This encodes CASSHLTGQGAYEQYF.

The chain uses TRBV23-1 and TRBJ2-5; tentatively, D is TRBD2 (5 bases). TRBV23-1 is an open reading frame, and its role is uncertain. CDR3 size: 16 residues. With 0 bases removed from V and 5 bases from J, the gap between germline ends came to 16 bases. Here the CDR3 DNA reads TGCGCCAGCAGTCAATCGTCTTCCGGGGATATGGAGACCCAGTACTTC. It codes for CASSQSSSGDMETQYF.

This chain links TRBV29-1 with TRBJ2-3; TRBD2 agrees at 8 bases. The CDR3 spans 14 residues. The junction had 4 bases not matched to a gene; V was cut back by 4 bases and J by 1 base. Germline CDR1 reads SQVTM; CDR2 reads ANQGSEA. The CDR3 is CSVASGGGTDTQYF. The CDR3 DNA sequence: TGCAGCGTTGCGTCCGGGGGGGGCACAGATACGCAGTATTTT.

The CDR3 spells CASSQLIGGEQYF. CDR3 DNA: TGTGCCAGCAGTCAACTTATCGGGGGCGAGCAGTACTTC. The rearrangement links TRBV11-3 to TRBJ2-7, with D possibly TRBD2 on 6 matching bases. The ends were cut back, 6 bases at V and 6 bases at J, with 15 bases in the middle. This CDR3 spans 13 amino acids. Per germline, CDR1 SGHNT and CDR2 YENEEA.

J is TRBJ2-7 and V is TRBV6-2 or TRBV6-3; D is ambiguous. Trimming cost V 4 bases and J 3 bases, with 4 bases left between them. The CDR3 runs to 11 residues. Germline loops: CDR1 MNHEY, CDR2 SVGEGT. CDR3 amino acids: CASSSYYEQYF. The CDR3, as DNA: TGTGCCAGCAGTTCTTACTACGAGCAGTACTTC.

V usage is TRBV4-3 and J usage is TRBJ1-6; no definite D call. Germline V gene lookup returns CDR1 LGHNA and CDR2 YSLEER. Trimming pared 4 bases from V and 9 bases from J, leaving 13 bases between. This CDR3 region has 14 residues. This CDR3 is CASSPRPPPSPLHF. The CDR3 DNA follows: TGCGCCAGCAGCCCTAGACCCCCCCCTTCACCCCTCCACTTT.

The chain is built from TRBV5-4 and TRBJ1-4; D gene unclear. Germline V CDR1 and CDR2: SGHNT, YYREEE (reference sequence). Between the trimmed V and J ends, which lost 2 bases and 4 bases, there was a span of 12 bases. CDR3 length equals 15 residues. CDR3 residues: CASSLDIVSNEKLFF. CDR3 nucleotide sequence: TGTGCCAGCAGCTTAGACATCGTTAGTAATGAAAAACTGTTTTTT.

The chain combines TRBV18 with TRBJ1-2, with 9 bases aligning to TRBD1. This CDR3 is built from 16 residues. Looked up from germline, CDR1 is KGHSH and CDR2 is LQKENI. V shed 1 base, J shed 3 bases, and the junction held 6 bases outside the gene matches. The CDR3 is CASSPRRQGGDYGYTF. The CDR3 DNA reads TGTGCCAGCTCACCACGTCGACAGGGGGGGGACTATGGCTACACCTTC.

The gene calls are TRBV3-1 (or the pseudogene TRBV3-2) and TRBJ1-1; D gene ambiguous. CDR1 LGHDT and CDR2 YNNKEL come from the germline V gene (reference sequence). This CDR3 comprises 13 residues. The ends were cut back, 4 bases at V and 1 base at J, with 7 bases in the middle. CDR3: CASSLLENTEAFF. The CDR3 DNA is TGTGCCAGCAGCCTACTAGAGAACACTGAAGCTTTCTTT.

This chain uses TRBV14 with TRBJ2-7; D remains ambiguous. Trimming removed 0 bases at V and 5 bases at J, with 14 bases between. Per germline, CDR1 SGHDN and CDR2 FVKESK. The CDR3 contains 15 residues. CDR3 in DNA: TGTGCCAGCAGCCAAGACTCACCCACCCCGGACGAGCAGTACTTC. This translates into CASSQDSPTPDEQYF.

This chain links TRBV5-1 with TRBJ1-6, with D perhaps TRBD1 (6 bases). Between the trimmed V and J ends, which lost 7 bases and 4 bases, there was a span of 18 bases. The CDR3 length is 16 residues. Germline CDR1 and CDR2: SGHRS and YFSETQ. CDR3 residues: CASHGGVLGYNSPLHF. The CDR3 DNA reads as TGCGCCAGCCATGGGGGCGTCCTTGGATATAATTCACCCCTCCACTTT. The full variable domain, with the rest looked up from reference TRBV5-1 and TRBJ1-6, is KAGVTQTPRYLIKTRGQQVTLSCSPISGHRSVSWYQQTPGQGLQFLFEYFSETQRNKGNFPGRFSGRQFSNSRSEMNVSTLELGDSALYLCASHGGVLGYNSPLHFGNGTRLTVT.

This rearrangement joins TRBV10-3 to TRBJ2-3; 9 nucleotides align to TRBD2. The CDR3 sequence is 16 residues long. Trimming cost V 3 bases and J 2 bases; bases outside gene matches: 6. In germline, CDR1 is ENHRY, CDR2 SYGVKD. The CDR3 DNA reads TGTGCCATCAGTGATAAAGCGGGGGGATCCACAGATACGCAGTATTTT. It translates to CAISDKAGGSTDTQYF.

The CDR3 nucleotides are TGTGCCAGCAGCTTATGGCGGACTAACATGAACACTGAAGCTTTCTTT. This gives the protein CASSLWRTNMNTEAFF. This sequence joins TRBV11-2 and TRBJ1-1; D is undetermined. The CDR3 extends over 16 amino acids. CDR1 is SGHAT, CDR2 FQNNGV, per germline. Deletions cut 2 bases from V and 0 bases from J, with 13 bases between.

The chain's CDR3 is CASRQDRDQETQYF. CDR3 sequence (DNA): TGTGCAAGTCGACAAGACCGGGATCAAGAGACCCAGTACTTC. The chain combines TRBV12-2 with TRBJ2-5; the table assigns TRBD2, which was not confirmed against the DNA. TRBV12-2 is reported as a pseudogene. CDR3 length: 14 amino acids.

The CDR3 sequence is CASSLNRAADYGYTF. In DNA, the CDR3 is TGTGCCAGCAGCTTAAACAGGGCCGCGGACTATGGCTACACCTTC. The rearrangement joins TRBV11-3 to TRBJ1-2, with a weak D call TRBD1 (6 bases). V was pared by 2 bases and J by 3 bases, with 13 bases between. CDR1 SGHNT and CDR2 YENEEA come from the germline V gene. This CDR3 is 15 amino acids long.

The chain uses TRBV15 and TRBJ2-3, with 8 bases fitting TRBD2. Germline CDR1 reads LNHNV; CDR2 reads YYDKDF (reference sequence). J was trimmed by 3 bases and V by 5 bases; bases with no gene match: 16. This CDR3 has 18 amino acids. The chain's CDR3 is CATSGMPGGGGSTDTQYF. CDR3 DNA sequence: TGTGCCACCAGCGGGATGCCGGGCGGCGGGGGGTCGACAGATACGCAGTATTTT.

The chain combines TRBV12-1 with TRBJ2-3; the listed D gene, TRBD1, was not tested against the DNA. TRBV12-1 is labeled a pseudogene. This CDR3 has 15 residues. CDR3 bases: TGTGCCAGCAGCCTCTCTCGCAGGCACCCAGATACGCAGTATTTT. Amino acid sequence: CASSLSRRHPDTQYF.

The chain is built from TRBV2 and TRBJ2-1, with 7 bases matching TRBD1. CDR1 and CDR2 (germline): SNHLY, FYNNEI. This CDR3 is 15 amino acids long. V trimming: 5 bases; J trimming: 4 bases; junction bases outside the gene matches: 8. The CDR3 loop is CASSRPGQLYNEQFF. Written as DNA, the CDR3 is TGTGCCAGCAGTCGACCGGGACAGCTATACAATGAGCAGTTCTTC.

The chain combines TRBV6-5 with TRBJ2-2, with a weak D call TRBD2 (6 bases). V lost 7 bases, J lost 8 bases, and 20 bases lay in between. This CDR3 has 15 residues. Germline values: CDR1 MNHEY, CDR2 SVGAGI. CDR3 coding DNA: TGTGCCAGCACTCCTACGTCTGGGGGAGGAGGGGAGCTGTTTTTT. Its protein product is CASTPTSGGGGELFF.

The gene calls are TRBV11-2 and TRBJ2-7; 8 bases match TRBD2. Per germline, CDR1 SGHAT and CDR2 FQNNGV. The CDR3 consists of 16 residues. V shed 5 bases and J 4 bases; nucleotides not matched to a gene: 13. CDR3 coding DNA: TGTGCCAGCAGCCCGCTGAAACGAGCGGGGGCGTACGAGCAGTACTTC. This codes for CASSPLKRAGAYEQYF.

The gene calls are TRBV2 and TRBJ2-7, with D perhaps matching TRBD1 (6 bases). Germline values: CDR1 SNHLY, CDR2 FYNNEI. The CDR3 runs to 14 residues. V was trimmed by 3 bases and J by 3 bases, leaving 12 bases between them. CDR3 loop: CASSDQGSIYEQYF. The DNA for the CDR3 is TGTGCCAGCAGTGATCAGGGGTCGATCTACGAGCAGTACTTC.